This entry describes one TCR beta chain. This clone's antigen is unknown. Base qualities are not recorded, but no much larger clone differs from it by a single base. For commercial TCRB immunosequencing, around 500 nanograms of biopsy DNA were submitted for each sample. CDR3 regions were amplified from genomic DNA by Adaptive Biotechnology using a two-step, amplification bias-controlled multiplex PCR. Primers covering every V and J gene segment were used in the first PCR, while barcodes and Illumina adapters were added in the second PCR. An Illumina instrument was used to sequence the CDR3 libraries. Processing in the source paper ran as follows. The analysis used both the pipelines supplied by the vendor and custom analysis of the raw data in R/Bioconductor with R version 3.3.0. Clonality, which ranges from 0 to 1, was calculated as the inverse of the normalised Shannon entropy across all productive clones. High-frequency clones were defined as the share of the repertoire occupied by the top 100 clones, with only clones passing a 95% confidence test being retained. Repertoire diversity was measured with the Simpson index, and overlap between samples was measured with the Morisita-Horn index. TCRdb holds this immuneACCESS table with in-frame rearrangements only. Some clones are missing; in checked studies, unresolved V genes explain under half, and the rest has no known cause. For V, J and clone size, that table is used; D and trimming come from the DNA. A total of roughly 30,000 clones appear in this sample, about 82% of them only once. The ten largest clones add up to roughly 20% of the sample.

Adults with ileal or ileocolonic Crohn's disease for whom ileocolonic resection was indicated were considered eligible. Whole ileal mucosal biopsies were stored frozen at -80°C before DNA extraction. Genomic DNA was isolated from frozen whole biopsies using a TRizol-based method, and the DNA was quantified with a NanoDrop 2000 spectrophotometer. As encoded in the germline V gene, CDR1 is MGHRA while CDR2 is YSYEKL. The CDR3 has 15 amino acids, counting the end cysteine and phenylalanine. Only the CDR3 region is kept as DNA, spanning 45 bases read in frame from base 1. V has 3 bases trimmed and J has 5 bases trimmed; junction bases matching no gene number 3. This sample stems from a study of T cell repertoires in ileal Crohn's disease (dated by TCRdb to between 2018 and 2021). In terms of the full investigation: Median disease duration was approximately 8 years, and 35% of patients were identified as active smokers at the time of surgery. Surgery was performed for a complication in all patients, with stricturing disease in roughly 61% and penetrating disease in approximately 39%. Roughly half of the patients were given postoperative therapy, with approximately 18 on anti-TNF agents and roughly twelve on thiopurines. TCR repertoire analysis was performed in around 57 Crohn's disease patients drawn from a prospective multicentre cohort. The study was conducted in parallel with a multicentre cohort that was designed to identify predictors of early endoscopic recurrence following ileocolonic resection. A Rutgeerts score higher than i0 was the definition used for endoscopic postoperative recurrence. The study sequenced 171 mucosal samples from some 62 patients, taken at several locations on the surgical specimen and at postoperative endoscopy. Here is what the overall study found, with its caveats: Only a subgroup of patients, of unstated size, had their mucosal CD4 and CD8 T cells sorted and sequenced. Compared with CD4 T cells, sorted CD8 T cells contained more high-frequency clones, which suggests that the mucosal expansions were mostly CD8. A significantly higher proportion of clonal expansions was observed in active smokers at surgery than in non-smokers (25.9% vs 17.9%, p=0.02). Endoscopic recurrence was linked to a higher percentage of high-frequency clones at surgery, and recurrence occurred in every patient whose clonality exceeded 26.8% (18/57).

The specimen sequenced was ileal tissue. Rearrangement joined TRBV4-1 to TRBJ2-2, with TRBD1 matching 10 junction bases. This clonotype was obtained from an adult with Crohn's disease. The CDR3 loop reads CASSQTGGGTGELFF. The base sequence is TGCGCCAGCAGCCAGACAGGGGGCGGGACCGGGGAGCTGTTTTTT.